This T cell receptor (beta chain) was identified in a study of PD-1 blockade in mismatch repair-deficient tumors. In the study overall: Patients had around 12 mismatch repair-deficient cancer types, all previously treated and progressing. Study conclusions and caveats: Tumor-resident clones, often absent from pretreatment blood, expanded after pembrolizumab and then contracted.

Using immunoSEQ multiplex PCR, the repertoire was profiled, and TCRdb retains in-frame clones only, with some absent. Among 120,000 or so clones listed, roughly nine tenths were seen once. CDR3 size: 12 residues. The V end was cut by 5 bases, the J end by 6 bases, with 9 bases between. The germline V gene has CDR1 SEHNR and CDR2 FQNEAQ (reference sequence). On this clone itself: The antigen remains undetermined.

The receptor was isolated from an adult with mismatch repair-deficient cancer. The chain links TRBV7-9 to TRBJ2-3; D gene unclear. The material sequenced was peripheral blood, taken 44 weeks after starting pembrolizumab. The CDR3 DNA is TGTGCCAGCAGCCCCCAGGCGGATACGCAGTATTTT. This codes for CASSPQADTQYF.